This is a list of T cell receptor beta chains from one sample in a study of T-cell memory formation after mild COVID-19. MiXCR, run by TCRdb on the 5' RACE reads, gives a single entry per CDR3 protein. The table has about 130,000 distinct CDR3 sequences, about 6% seen once. The source material was PBMCs or a T cell subset sorted from them (not recorded which). These TCRs come from an adult woman who had mild COVID-19 (a few samples of this study predate the infection). Cell type and time point are not known. The conserved cysteine and the conserved F or W are not part of the CDR3 here.

v_call: TRBV5-1; j_call: TRBJ1-1; cdr3_aa: ASSPRDNRPTEAF
v_call: TRBV7-2; j_call: TRBJ2-3; cdr3_aa: ASSLAGTSGGTDTQY
v_call: TRBV3-1; j_call: TRBJ2-3; cdr3_aa: ASSPLVLSLTDTQY
v_call: TRBV11-3; j_call: TRBJ2-1; cdr3_aa: ASSRLVNEQF
v_call: TRBV5-5; j_call: TRBJ2-7; cdr3_aa: ASSPQGSEVYEQY
v_call: TRBV2; j_call: TRBJ2-1; cdr3_aa: ASSEDGWNEQF
v_call: TRBV6-5; j_call: TRBJ2-1; cdr3_aa: ASSRGLASYNEQF
v_call: TRBV18; j_call: TRBJ1-3; cdr3_aa: ASSPRRGERSGNTIY
v_call: TRBV3-1; j_call: TRBJ1-1; cdr3_aa: ASSQGRGTEAF
v_call: TRBV4-1; j_call: TRBJ1-1; cdr3_aa: ASSPSGGFTEAF
v_call: TRBV5-1; j_call: TRBJ2-3; cdr3_aa: ASSPGGNADTQY
v_call: TRBV12-3/TRBV12-4; j_call: TRBJ2-6; cdr3_aa: ASIKSSGANVLT
v_call: TRBV5-1; j_call: TRBJ2-7; cdr3_aa: ASSSLGHPYEQY
v_call: TRBV7-9; j_call: TRBJ2-3; cdr3_aa: ASRGTGAQY
v_call: TRBV4-3; j_call: TRBJ2-3; cdr3_aa: ASSQDITSNADTQY
v_call: TRBV7-2; j_call: TRBJ1-1; cdr3_aa: ASSPLGGAGGTEAF
v_call: TRBV29-1; j_call: TRBJ2-2; cdr3_aa: SAATGTGVTGELF
v_call: TRBV11-1; j_call: TRBJ2-1; cdr3_aa: ASSPPGLEGGDEQF
v_call: TRBV12-3/TRBV12-4; j_call: TRBJ2-2; cdr3_aa: ASSRRPLAGGPGGELF
v_call: TRBV4-3; j_call: TRBJ1-3; cdr3_aa: ASSQDPQGASGNTIY
v_call: TRBV20-1; j_call: TRBJ1-1; cdr3_aa: SALMFGTGGVDTEAF
v_call: TRBV2; j_call: TRBJ2-2; cdr3_aa: ASRLAGGLRTGELF
v_call: TRBV4-1; j_call: TRBJ2-7; cdr3_aa: ASSPDVPKGTYEQY
v_call: TRBV12-3/TRBV12-4; j_call: TRBJ2-5; cdr3_aa: ASSLRLAGIQETQY
v_call: TRBV5-6; j_call: TRBJ2-1; cdr3_aa: ASTRLGSYNEQF
v_call: TRBV7-3; j_call: TRBJ2-7; cdr3_aa: ASSATGGAYEQY
v_call: TRBV6-5; j_call: TRBJ1-5; cdr3_aa: ASRAGQALNQPQH
v_call: TRBV3-1; j_call: TRBJ2-1; cdr3_aa: ASSSRDRLNEQF